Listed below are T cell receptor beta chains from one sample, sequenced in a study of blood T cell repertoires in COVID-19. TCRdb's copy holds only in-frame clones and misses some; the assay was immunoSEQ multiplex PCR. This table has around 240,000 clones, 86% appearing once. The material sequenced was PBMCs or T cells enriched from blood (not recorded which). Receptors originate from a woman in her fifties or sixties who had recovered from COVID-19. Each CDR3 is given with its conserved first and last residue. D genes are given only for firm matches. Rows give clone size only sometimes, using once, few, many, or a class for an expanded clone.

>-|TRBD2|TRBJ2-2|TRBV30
CAWSLAGEDTGELFF
TGTGCCTGGAGTCTAGCGGGAGAGGACACCGGGGAGCTGTTTTTT
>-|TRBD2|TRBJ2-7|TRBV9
CASSADSGSYEQYF
TGTGCCAGCAGCGCAGATAGCGGGAGCTACGAGCAGTACTTC
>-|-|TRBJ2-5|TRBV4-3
CASSQDGVGETQYF
TGCGCCAGCAGCCAAGACGGGGTAGGGGAGACCCAGTACTTC
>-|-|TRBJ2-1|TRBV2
CASSVSRENEQFF
TGTGCCAGCAGTGTGTCACGGGAGAATGAGCAGTTCTTC
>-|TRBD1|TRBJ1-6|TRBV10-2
CASRGQGANSPLHF
TGCGCCAGCAGGGGACAGGGGGCGAATTCACCCCTCCACTTT
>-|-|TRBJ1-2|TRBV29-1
CSVEDSETPINYGYTF
TGCAGCGTTGAAGATTCGGAGACCCCGATTAACTATGGCTACACCTTC
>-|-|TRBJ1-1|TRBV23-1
CASSQCRPDNTEAFF
TGCGCCAGCAGTCAATGTCGCCCAGATAACACTGAAGCTTTCTTT
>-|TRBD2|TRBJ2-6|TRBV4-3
CASSQDPGRAGANVLTF
TGCGCCAGCAGCCAAGATCCCGGGAGGGCTGGGGCCAACGTCCTGACTTTC
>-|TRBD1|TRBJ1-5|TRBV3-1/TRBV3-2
CASSQDLGNRGINQPQHF
TGTGCCAGCAGCCAAGATTTGGGAAACAGGGGTATCAATCAGCCCCAGCATTTT
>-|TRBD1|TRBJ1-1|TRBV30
CAWSSGGHTEAFF
TGTGCCTGGAGTTCAGGGGGCCACACTGAAGCTTTCTTT
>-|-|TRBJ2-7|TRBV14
CASSQRGKEQYF
TGTGCCAGCAGCCAGAGGGGGAAAGAGCAGTACTTC
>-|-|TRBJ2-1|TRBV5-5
CASSTTDSSYNEQFF
TGTGCCAGCAGCACCACAGATAGCTCCTACAATGAGCAGTTCTTC
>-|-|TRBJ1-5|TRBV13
CASSLTRSNQPQHF
TGTGCCAGCAGCTTAACGCGGAGCAATCAGCCCCAGCATTTT
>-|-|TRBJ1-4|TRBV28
CASRYPGHSNEKLFF
TGTGCCAGCAGGTACCCGGGACACTCAAATGAAAAACTGTTTTTT
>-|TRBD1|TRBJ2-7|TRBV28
CASRRDRGPYEQYF
TGTGCCAGCAGACGGGACAGGGGCCCCTACGAGCAGTACTTC
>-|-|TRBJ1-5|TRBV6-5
CASSPPGRNQPQHF
TGTGCCAGCAGCCCCCCGGGGAGGAATCAGCCCCAGCATTTT
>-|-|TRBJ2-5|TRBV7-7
CASSLATGYQETQYF
TGTGCTAGCAGCTTAGCGACAGGCTACCAAGAGACCCAGTACTTC
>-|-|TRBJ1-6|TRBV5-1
CASTFGGKYNSPLHF
TGCGCCAGCACCTTCGGGGGGAAATATAATTCACCCCTCCACTTT
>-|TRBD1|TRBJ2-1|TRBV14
CASSPSRDRVYQFF
TGTGCCAGCAGCCCGTCCCGGGACAGGGTGTACCAGTTCTTC
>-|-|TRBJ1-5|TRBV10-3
CAISESGGGFDQPQHF
TGTGCCATCAGTGAGTCGGGGGGAGGGTTCGATCAGCCCCAGCATTTT
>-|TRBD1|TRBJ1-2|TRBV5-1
CASSTQGALGYTF
TGCGCCAGCAGCACACAGGGGGCGCTTGGCTACACCTTC
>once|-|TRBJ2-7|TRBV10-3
CASRDTGGEQYF
TGTGCCAGTAGGGACACCGGCGGCGAGCAGTACTTC
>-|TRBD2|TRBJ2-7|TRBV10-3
CAISDWSGSSYEQYF
TGTGCCATCAGTGATTGGAGCGGGAGCTCCTACGAGCAGTACTTC
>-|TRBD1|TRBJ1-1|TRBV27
CASRTGQMNTEAFF
TGTGCCAGCAGGACGGGACAGATGAACACTGAAGCTTTCTTT
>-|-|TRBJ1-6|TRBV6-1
CASSDRGDNSPLHF
TGTGCCAGCAGTGATCGGGGTGACAATTCACCCCTCCACTTT
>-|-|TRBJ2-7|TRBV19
CAKERHSYEQYF
TGTGCCAAGGAGCGGCACTCCTACGAGCAGTACTTC
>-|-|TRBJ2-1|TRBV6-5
CASSYSSGGARNEQFF
TGTGCCAGCAGTTACTCGAGTGGCGGAGCGAGGAATGAGCAGTTCTTC
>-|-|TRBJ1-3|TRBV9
CASSVQGGIGNTIYF
TGTGCCAGCAGCGTACAGGGAGGAATTGGAAACACCATATATTTT
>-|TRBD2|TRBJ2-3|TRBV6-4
CASSEGLAGPDTQYF
TGTGCCAGCAGTGAGGGCCTAGCGGGGCCAGATACGCAGTATTTT
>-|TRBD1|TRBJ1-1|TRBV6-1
CASSGRGTGGYTEAFF
TGTGCCAGCAGTGGACGCGGGACAGGGGGCTACACTGAAGCTTTCTTT
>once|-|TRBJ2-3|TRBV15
CATSRGDGASTDTQYF
TGTGCCACCAGCAGGGGAGACGGCGCCAGCACAGATACGCAGTATTTT
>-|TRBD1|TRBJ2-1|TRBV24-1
CATSKTGRNEQFF
TGTGCCACCAGTAAGACAGGGCGCAATGAGCAGTTCTTC
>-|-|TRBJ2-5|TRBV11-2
CASSHSGENQETQYF
TGTGCCAGCAGCCACTCGGGAGAAAACCAAGAGACCCAGTACTTC
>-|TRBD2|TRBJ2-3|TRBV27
CASSPRGRPGLAGAYSTDTQYF
TGTGCCAGCAGTCCGCGGGGTAGACCGGGACTAGCGGGAGCGTATAGCACAGATACGCAGTATTTT
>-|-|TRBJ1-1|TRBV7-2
CASTGGWTEAFF
TGTGCCAGCACCGGAGGGTGGACTGAAGCTTTCTTT
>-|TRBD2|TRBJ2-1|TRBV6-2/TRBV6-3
CASSQTGTSVSSSYNEQFF
TGTGCCAGCAGTCAGACCGGGACTAGCGTAAGTAGCTCCTACAATGAGCAGTTCTTC